These 18 T cell receptor beta chains came from one sample sequenced in a study of blood T cell repertoires in COVID-19 (dated by TCRdb to about 2020). The protocol used for the library was the immunoSEQ multiplex PCR assay. In TCRdb, the immuneACCESS table is reduced to in-frame sequences with V and J assigned. These tables do not hold every clone; where another copy was compared, an unresolved V gene accounts for under half, and the others remain unexplained. The sample has more than 40,000 clones on record, 80% to 85% of them singletons. Approximately 14% of the sample lies in the top ten. Input material: peripheral blood. The source of these receptors is a human donor with acute or convalescent COVID-19. The donor label of this sample is uncertain.

V and J are TRBV7-3 and TRBJ2-5; the D gene is possibly TRBD2 (5 bases). V was trimmed by 2 bases and J by 1 base, leaving 11 bases between them. The CDR3 sequence is 15 residues long. Germline values: CDR1 SGHTA, CDR2 FQGTGA. DNA for the CDR3: TGTGCCAGCAGCTTAGGAGGCCCCCCCCAAGAGACCCAGTACTTC. Its protein is CASSLGGPPQETQYF.

J is TRBJ2-3 and V is TRBV7-2; 11 nucleotides agree with TRBD1. The CDR3 is 17 residues long. The V segment lost 5 bases and the J segment 2 bases; nucleotides outside the gene matches: 9. Looked up from germline, CDR1 is SGHTA and CDR2 is FQGNSA. The CDR3 reads CASSRRDRGGPTDTQYF. For the CDR3, the DNA is TGTGCCAGCAGCAGACGGGACAGGGGGGGTCCCACAGATACGCAGTATTTT.

The rearrangement uses TRBV6-6 and TRBJ1-3; a possible D gene is TRBD1 (5 bases). CDR1 and CDR2 from the germline V gene are MNHNY and SVGAGI (reference sequence). The ends were cut back, 5 bases at V and 0 bases at J, with 11 bases in the middle. This CDR3 is 15 amino acids long. CDR3 sequence (DNA): TGTGCCAGCAGTCCCCGGACAACCTCTGGAAACACCATATATTTT. Protein product: CASSPRTTSGNTIYF.

This sequence joins TRBV28 and TRBJ2-5; possibly TRBD1 for D (5 bases). The CDR3 is 14 amino acids. CDR1 and CDR2 from the germline V gene are MDHEN and SYDVKM. Trimming left V 5 bases short and J 4 bases short, with 14 bases between. CDR3 region: CASSTPGILETQYF. The CDR3 DNA reads as TGTGCCAGCAGTACCCCAGGGATATTAGAGACCCAGTACTTC. The whole variable domain, remainder taken from reference TRBV28 and TRBJ2-5, is DVKVTQSSRYLVKRTGEKVFLECVQDMDHENMFWYRQDPGLGLRLIYFSYDVKMKEKGDIPEGYSVSREKKERFSLILESASTNQTSMYLCASSTPGILETQYFGPGTRLLVL.

This rearrangement joins TRBV7-2 to TRBJ1-5; D possibly corresponds to TRBD1 (5 bases). V lost 3 bases and J 5 bases, leaving 11 bases between the germline ends. CDR3 length equals 14 residues. Germline-derived CDR1 and CDR2 are SGHTA and FQGNSA. The CDR3 spells CASSFGHMDQPQHF. The CDR3 DNA reads as TGTGCCAGCAGCTTCGGACACATGGATCAGCCCCAGCATTTT. The full variable domain, with the rest looked up from reference TRBV7-2 and TRBJ1-5, is GAGVSQSPSNKVTEKGKDVELRCDPISGHTALYWYRQSLGQGLEFLIYFQGNSAPDKSGLPSDRFSAERTGGSVSTLTIQRTQQEDSAVYLCASSFGHMDQPQHFGDGTRLSIL.

This rearrangement joins TRBV3-1 (or the pseudogene TRBV3-2) to TRBJ1-2, with D unresolved. Trimming took 3 bases from V and 6 from J, leaving 5 bases between them. The length of the CDR3 is 11 residues. CDR1 is LGHDT and CDR2 is YNNKEL in the germline V gene (reference sequence). CDR3 nucleotides: TGTGCCAGCAGCCACTTTGATGGCTACACCTTC. Its translation: CASSHFDGYTF.

V usage is TRBV18 and J usage is TRBJ2-1, with TRBD1 matching over 9 bases. V trimming: 3 bases; J trimming: 1 base; junction bases outside the gene matches: 1. CDR3 size: 15 residues. Germline V CDR1 and CDR2: KGHSH, LQKENI. The CDR3 sequence: CASSPGTGSYNEQFF. CDR3 coding DNA: TGTGCCAGCTCACCTGGGACAGGGTCCTACAATGAGCAGTTCTTC.

The chain is built from TRBV5-6 and TRBJ1-2; a weak D match, TRBD1 (5 bases). This CDR3 is 15 amino acids long. Germline V gene sequence: CDR1 SGHDT, CDR2 YYEEEE. The V gene lost 4 bases and the J gene lost 0 bases, with 13 bases spanning the gap. The CDR3 spells CASSPVGRTNYGYTF. CDR3 coding DNA: TGTGCCAGCAGCCCCGTGGGGCGGACTAACTATGGCTACACCTTC.

This chain uses TRBV6-5 with TRBJ1-1; the match to TRBD1 covers 7 bases. J was trimmed by 0 bases and V by 6 bases; bases with no gene match: 4. The CDR3 is 14 amino acids. Germline V gene sequence: CDR1 MNHEY, CDR2 SVGAGI. Here the CDR3 reads CASRLTGMNTEAFF. CDR3 DNA: TGTGCCAGCAGACTGACAGGGATGAACACTGAAGCTTTCTTT.

The chain links TRBV11-3 to TRBJ1-4, with D tentatively TRBD1 (5 bases). V was cut by 0 bases and J by 5 bases, with 10 bases left in between. Germline V CDR1 and CDR2: SGHNT, YENEEA. This CDR3 is built from 15 residues. CDR3 sequence reads: CASSLEWGLNEKLFF. The CDR3 nucleotides are TGTGCCAGCAGCTTAGAATGGGGACTAAATGAAAAACTGTTTTTT. The whole variable domain, filled in from reference TRBV11-3 and TRBJ1-4, reads EAGVVQSPRYKIIEKKQPVAFWCNPISGHNTLYWYLQNLGQGPELLIRYENEEAVDDSQLPKDRFSAERLKGVDSTLKIQPAELGDSAVYLCASSLEWGLNEKLFFGSGTQLSVL.

The chain uses TRBV7-2 and TRBJ2-3, with D tentatively TRBD2 (6 bases). Germline CDR1 and CDR2: SGHTA and FQGNSA. V was cut by 1 base and J by 8 bases, with 13 bases left in between. The CDR3 is made up of 14 amino acids. CDR3 DNA: TGTGCCAGCAGCTTAGGGGGACTTGTGGGTACGCAGTATTTT. Its protein is CASSLGGLVGTQYF.

The chain combines TRBV10-3 with TRBJ2-3; TRBD2 agrees at 9 bases. The CDR3 extends over 16 amino acids. J was trimmed by 5 bases and V by 5 bases; bases with no gene match: 11. CDR1 and CDR2 from the germline V gene are ENHRY and SYGVKD. Written as DNA, the CDR3 is TGTGCCATCAGTCCCGCGGGAAGCGGGGGGCGAGATACGCAGTATTTT. Its translation is CAISPAGSGGRDTQYF.

The V and J genes are TRBV3-1 (or the pseudogene TRBV3-2) and TRBJ1-3; D is undetermined. The length of the CDR3 is 16 residues. CDR1 is LGHDT and CDR2 is YNNKEL in the germline V gene (reference sequence). V lost 4 bases and J lost 3, with 16 bases in between. The CDR3 nucleotides read TGTGCCAGCAGCCCGGGTTACACCCAATATGGAAACACCATATATTTT. Encoded protein: CASSPGYTQYGNTIYF.

This chain links TRBV28 with TRBJ2-2, with TRBD2 matching over 12 bases. Germline lookup yields CDR1 MDHEN and CDR2 SYDVKM. This CDR3 spans 17 amino acids. With 6 bases clipped from V and 1 base from J, the junction kept 6 bases outside the gene matches. This CDR3 is CASRFRGLAGNTGELFF. The CDR3 DNA follows: TGTGCCAGCAGGTTCCGGGGACTAGCGGGGAACACCGGGGAGCTGTTTTTT.

The J gene is TRBJ1-1, the V gene TRBV28; no definite D call. CDR1 is MDHEN, CDR2 SYDVKM, per germline. The V gene lost 2 bases and the J gene lost 2 bases, with 12 bases spanning the gap. CDR3 size: 15 residues. CDR3 sequence reads: CASSLAGSINTEAFF. CDR3 bases: TGTGCCAGCAGTTTAGCGGGTTCAATTAACACTGAAGCTTTCTTT.

This chain joins TRBV6-4 and TRBJ1-4; 7 bases match TRBD1. The CDR3 length is 16 residues. CDR1 and CDR2 from the germline V gene are MRHNA and SNTAGT. V was clipped by 6 bases and J by 3 bases; unmatched bases: 10. CDR3 region: CASREGTAQANEKLFF. The CDR3 DNA is TGTGCCAGCAGAGAAGGGACAGCGCAGGCTAATGAAAAACTGTTTTTT.

This rearrangement joins TRBV11-2 to TRBJ2-5; 7 bases line up with TRBD2. The trim removed 3 bases at V and 4 bases at J, leaving 14 bases unmatched. Germline V gives CDR1 SGHAT, CDR2 FQNNGV. The CDR3 covers 17 residues. The CDR3 here is CASSFRGVPGGVETQYF. The CDR3 DNA reads TGTGCCAGCAGCTTTAGAGGGGTACCTGGGGGGGTAGAGACCCAGTACTTC.

V gene TRBV3-1 (or the pseudogene TRBV3-2) combines with J gene TRBJ2-7, with 8 bases aligning to TRBD2. The CDR3 covers 17 residues. Germline CDR1 is LGHDT and CDR2 is YNNKEL (reference sequence). Losses at the gene ends were 4 bases for V and 1 base for J; bases not matched to a gene: 12. This CDR3 is CASSRLVTGGASYEQYF. For the CDR3, the DNA is TGTGCCAGCAGCCGGCTTGTAACCGGGGGGGCATCCTACGAGCAGTACTTC.